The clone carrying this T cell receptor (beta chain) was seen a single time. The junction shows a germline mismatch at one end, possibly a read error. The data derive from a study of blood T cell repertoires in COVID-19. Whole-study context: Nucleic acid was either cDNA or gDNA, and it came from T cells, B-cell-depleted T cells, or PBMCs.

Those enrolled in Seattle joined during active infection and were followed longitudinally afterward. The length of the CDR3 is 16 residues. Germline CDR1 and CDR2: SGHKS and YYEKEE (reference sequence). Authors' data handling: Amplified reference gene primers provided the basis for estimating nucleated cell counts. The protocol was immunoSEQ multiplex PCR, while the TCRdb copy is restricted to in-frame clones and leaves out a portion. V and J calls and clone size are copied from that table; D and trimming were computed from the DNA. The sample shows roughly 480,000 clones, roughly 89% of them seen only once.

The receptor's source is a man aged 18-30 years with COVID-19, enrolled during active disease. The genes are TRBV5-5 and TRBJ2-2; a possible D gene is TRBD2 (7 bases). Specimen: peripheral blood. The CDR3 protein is CARSRAGGASGGELFF. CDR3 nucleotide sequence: TGTGCCCGCAGCCGCGCTGGGGGGGCGTCGGGCGGGGAGCTGTTTTTT.